Presented here are 8 T cell receptor beta chains from one specimen sequenced in a study of T cell responses to AZD1222 COVID-19 vaccine. Assay: immunoSEQ multiplex PCR; the TCRdb copy retains only in-frame clones and omits some. The data hold under 200,000 clones, with 87% observed a single time. Sequenced here: peripheral blood, sampled on day 0 of MenACWY control vaccination. These receptors were collected from an adult in good health.

V is TRBV6-5 and J is TRBJ1-5; the D gene is possibly TRBD1 (5 bases). V was cut by 4 bases and J by 5 bases, with 12 bases left in between. The length of the CDR3 is 14 residues. The germline CDR1 and CDR2 sequences are MNHEY and SVGAGI. The CDR3 here is CASSSAGWDQPQHF. The CDR3 DNA reads as TGTGCCAGCAGTTCGGCAGGGTGGGATCAGCCCCAGCATTTT.

The V gene is TRBV7-2, the J gene TRBJ2-7; D not resolved. The CDR3 is 15 amino acids. Germline V gives CDR1 SGHTA, CDR2 FQGNSA. The V end was cut by 4 bases, the J end by 1 base, with 14 bases between. CDR3 nucleotides: TGTGCCAGCAGCTCTTACTGGGTGGGGTCCTACGAGCAGTACTTC. It is translated as CASSSYWVGSYEQYF.

This chain connects TRBV4-1 to TRBJ1-5; TRBD1 is a possible D gene (6 bases). This CDR3 region has 14 residues. The germline V gene has CDR1 MGHRA and CDR2 YSYEKL. Trimming cost V 4 bases and J 7 bases, with 14 bases left between them. The CDR3 nucleotides are TGCGCCAGCAGCCGCCTACAGGGAGAACAGCCCCAGCATTTT. As protein: CASSRLQGEQPQHF.

Concerning this clone: This specimen includes other DNA sequences encoding the same CDR3. The rearrangement links TRBV6-5 to TRBJ1-2; D not certain. Germline CDR1 is MNHEY and CDR2 is SVGAGI. The CDR3 consists of 13 residues. Trimming removed 6 bases from V and 2 bases from J, with 10 bases in between. The CDR3 is CASSYKVNYGYTF. The DNA of the CDR3 is TGTGCCAGCAGCTACAAAGTCAACTATGGCTACACCTTC.

This chain links TRBV28 with TRBJ1-5; weak D call: TRBD1 (5 bases). Trimming stripped 5 bases from V and 4 bases from J, with 9 bases between. The V gene's germline CDR1 is MDHEN and CDR2 SYDVKM. This CDR3 has 13 residues. The CDR3 spells CASSKRGNQPQHF. In DNA, the CDR3 is TGTGCCAGCAGTAAGCGGGGGAATCAGCCCCAGCATTTT.

The chain couples TRBV5-5 to TRBJ1-5, with a tentative D call TRBD1 (6 bases). Deletions cut 3 bases from V and 7 bases from J, with 17 bases between. This CDR3 is built from 15 residues. From germline, CDR1 is SGHKS and CDR2 YYEKEE (reference sequence). The CDR3 loop reads CASSSTGTRGQPQHF. In DNA form, the CDR3 reads TGTGCCAGCAGCTCCACCGGGACTAGGGGGCAGCCCCAGCATTTT.

This clone was observed once. The rearrangement uses TRBV7-9 and TRBJ2-7; D may be TRBD1 (6 bases). Germline V lookup: CDR1 SEHNR, CDR2 FQNEAQ (reference sequence). The CDR3 is 12 residues long. Trimming left V 3 bases short and J 5 bases short, with 8 bases between. Here the CDR3 reads CASSFRTDEQYF. CDR3 bases: TGTGCCAGCAGCTTCCGGACAGACGAGCAGTACTTC.

This chain connects TRBV28 to TRBJ2-2, with D possibly being TRBD1 (6 bases). Per germline, CDR1 MDHEN and CDR2 SYDVKM. The V gene lost 2 bases and the J gene lost 4 bases, with 17 bases spanning the gap. This CDR3 is built from 17 residues. The CDR3, as DNA: TGTGCCAGCAGTTTAGCAACCGCAGGGGCGGGCACCGGGGAGCTGTTTTTT. As protein: CASSLATAGAGTGELFF.